A single T cell receptor (beta chain) is shown here with its context. The germline CDR1 and CDR2 sequences are ENHRY and SYGVKD. V gave up 6 bases and J gave up 6 bases; unmatched junction bases: 6. CDR3 length: 14 amino acids. This sample was included in a study of blood T cell repertoires in COVID-19. In the original analysis: Reference gene primer amplification gave nucleated cell count estimates. Some clones are missing from TCRdb's copy, which holds only in-frame ones; the method was immunoSEQ multiplex PCR. That table is the source of V, J and clone size, and D and trimming were worked out from the DNA. Seen here are 450,000 to 500,000 clones, 75% to 90% observed once, and the top ten hold roughly 3.1%.

Material: peripheral blood. The chain links TRBV10-3 to TRBJ2-2; 8 bases align to TRBD1. This TCR came from a human donor in a cohort sampled during active COVID-19. The CDR3 DNA follows: TGTGCCATCAGCGACAGGGGAAGGGCCGGGGAGCTGTTTTTT. Protein product: CAISDRGRAGELFF.